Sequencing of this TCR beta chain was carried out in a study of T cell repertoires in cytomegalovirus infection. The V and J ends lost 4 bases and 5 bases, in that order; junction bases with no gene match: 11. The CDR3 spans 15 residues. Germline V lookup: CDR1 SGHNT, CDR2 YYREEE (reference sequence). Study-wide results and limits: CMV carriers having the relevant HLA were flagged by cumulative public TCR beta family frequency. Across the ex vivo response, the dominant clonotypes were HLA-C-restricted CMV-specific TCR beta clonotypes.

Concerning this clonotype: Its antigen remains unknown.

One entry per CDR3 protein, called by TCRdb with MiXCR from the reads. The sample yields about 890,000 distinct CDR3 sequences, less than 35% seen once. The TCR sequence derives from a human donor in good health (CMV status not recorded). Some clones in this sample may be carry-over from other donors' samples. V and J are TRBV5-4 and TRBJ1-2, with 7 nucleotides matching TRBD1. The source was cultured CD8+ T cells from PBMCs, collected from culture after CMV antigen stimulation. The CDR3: CASSELTGTEYGYTF. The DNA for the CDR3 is TGTGCCAGCAGCGAATTAACCGGGACAGAATATGGCTACACCTTC.